Each of the 30 T cell receptor beta chains below was sequenced from the same sample in a study of OX40 agonist ivuxolimab in advanced cancers. Data came from immunoSEQ multiplex PCR; TCRdb stores just in-frame clones and leaves some out. The table has 68,000 or so clones, approximately 80% seen once; the top ten hold approximately 1.5%. Source: CD4+ or CD8+ T cells sorted from blood, taken in a trial of the OX40 agonist ivuxolimab. Receptor source: an adult with an advanced solid tumor such as melanoma, head and neck, liver or kidney cancer.

The CDR3 region has the DNA TGTGCCAGCACATTGGAGCGGCCGAACTATGGCTACACCTTC. It yields the protein CASTLERPNYGYTF. The chain joins TRBV6-6 to TRBJ1-2; D remains unclear. Germline assignment: CDR1 MNHNY and CDR2 SVGAGI (reference sequence). Trimming removed 7 bases from V and 2 bases from J, with 14 bases in between. The CDR3 consists of 14 residues.

The chain has TRBV4-1 and TRBJ2-7, with D tentatively TRBD1 (6 bases). This CDR3 has 15 residues. Trimming stripped 0 bases from V and 3 bases from J, with 12 bases between. Germline V gene lookup returns CDR1 MGHRA and CDR2 YSYEKL. The CDR3 DNA follows: TGCGCCAGCAGCCAAGATCAGGGGTGGGACTACGAGCAGTACTTC. It codes for CASSQDQGWDYEQYF.

The CDR3: CASSLDTQGLQETQYF. CDR3 bases: TGCGCCAGCAGCTTGGACACACAGGGACTCCAAGAGACCCAGTACTTC. The rearrangement links TRBV5-1 to TRBJ2-5, with D perhaps given as TRBD1 or TRBD2 (6 bases each). The germline CDR1 and CDR2 sequences are SGHRS and YFSETQ. V was clipped by 0 bases and J by 1 base, with 13 bases between them. The CDR3 runs to 16 residues.

The genes are TRBV6-1 and TRBJ2-7; D possibly corresponds to TRBD1 (5 bases). In germline, CDR1 is MNHNS, CDR2 SASEGT. Trimming shortened V by 3 bases and J by 0 bases, and 15 bases separated the two germline ends. The CDR3 is 16 residues long. CDR3 in amino acids: CASSDPRQLSSYEQYF. The CDR3, as DNA: TGTGCCAGCAGTGACCCCCGACAGCTGAGCTCCTACGAGCAGTACTTC.

This clone was found a few times. CDR3 DNA: TGTGCCAGCAGGAGAGGGGACACCGCCTACGAGCAGTACTTC. It encodes CASRRGDTAYEQYF. The chain combines TRBV11-2 with TRBJ2-7; weak D call: TRBD1 (6 bases). The CDR3 has 14 amino acids. Germline-derived CDR1 and CDR2 are SGHAT and FQNNGV. V gave up 6 bases and J gave up 2 bases, with 14 bases separating them.

This chain links TRBV5-1 with TRBJ2-3; perhaps TRBD2 as D (5 bases). V gave up 0 bases and J gave up 4 bases, with 9 bases separating them. Germline values: CDR1 SGHRS, CDR2 YFSETQ. The CDR3 is 14 residues long. The CDR3 DNA follows: TGCGCCAGCAGCTTGGTTTCGGAGGCAGATACGCAGTATTTT. This codes for CASSLVSEADTQYF.

The chain recombines TRBV19 with TRBJ2-3, with TRBD2 matching over 7 bases. With 9 bases clipped from V and 7 bases from J, the junction kept 7 bases outside the gene matches. CDR3 length equals 12 residues. CDR1 is LNHDA and CDR2 is SQIVND in the germline V gene (reference sequence). CDR3 residues: CASAGEYYTQYF. CDR3 coding DNA: TGTGCCAGCGCGGGGGAATACTATACGCAGTATTTT.

The chain uses TRBV27 and TRBJ1-2, with no clear D. Germline CDR1 MNHEY, CDR2 SMNVEV (reference sequence). This CDR3 is 15 amino acids long. Trimming cost V 4 bases and J 1 base, with 13 bases left between them. CDR3 coding DNA: TGTGCCAGCAGTTCAGGCCCCCGGGGTAACTATGGCTACACCTTC. This gives the protein CASSSGPRGNYGYTF.

The chain recombines TRBV7-6 with TRBJ1-5; a weak D match, TRBD1 (6 bases). This CDR3 comprises 14 residues. Germline V gene data show CDR1 as SGHVS and CDR2 as FNYEAQ. The V end was cut by 0 bases, the J end by 6 bases, with 9 bases between. Here the CDR3 DNA reads TGTGCCAGCAGCTTAGCAGGGGGGGCTCAGCCCCAGCATTTT. The encoded protein is CASSLAGGAQPQHF.

This clone was picked up one time. V and J are TRBV29-1 and TRBJ2-2; 7 bases line up with TRBD1. Germline V CDR1 and CDR2: SQVTM, ANQGSEA. V shed 7 bases, J shed 6 bases, and the junction held 11 bases outside the gene matches. CDR3 length equals 14 residues. CDR3 coding DNA: TGCAGCGCCAGACAGGGAGTTGACGCCGGGGAGCTGTTTTTT. This gives the protein CSARQGVDAGELFF.

This clone was observed a single time. The chain links TRBV6-4 to TRBJ1-2, with TRBD1 identical over 7 bases. Per germline, CDR1 MRHNA and CDR2 SNTAGT. The CDR3 is 15 amino acids. With V trimmed by 4 bases and J by 6 bases, 11 bases remained unmatched. In DNA, the CDR3 is TGTGCCAGCAGTGCGGACGGACAGGCCCGCGATGGCTACACCTTC. Its translation: CASSADGQARDGYTF.

J is TRBJ2-7 and V is TRBV10-2, with 9 positions matching TRBD1. The V and J ends lost 4 bases and 2 bases, in that order; junction bases with no gene match: 6. The germline CDR1 and CDR2 sequences are WSHSY and SAAADI. The CDR3 loop spans 15 amino acids. The DNA for the CDR3 is TGCGCCAGCAGTGCCGGGACAGGGCGACCCTACGAGCAGTACTTC. This translates into CASSAGTGRPYEQYF.

The V and J genes are TRBV19 and TRBJ1-6, with 7 bases aligning to TRBD1. Trimming at V came to 4 bases and at J to 6 bases, leaving 6 bases not matched to a gene. CDR1 is LNHDA and CDR2 is SQIVND in the germline V gene (reference sequence). The CDR3 sequence is 15 residues long. Here the CDR3 reads CASSRTGPSNSPLHF. The CDR3 DNA sequence: TGTGCCAGTAGTAGGACAGGACCTAGTAATTCACCCCTCCACTTT. The variable domain in full, completed from reference TRBV19 and TRBJ1-6, reads DGGITQSPKYLFRKEGQNVTLSCEQNLNHDAMYWYRQDPGQGLRLIYYSQIVNDFQKGDIAEGYSVSREKKESFPLTVTSAQKNPTAFYLCASSRTGPSNSPLHFGNGTRLTVT.

The genes are TRBV11-3 and TRBJ2-7; D is unclear. V dropped 5 bases and J dropped 4 bases, with 12 bases sitting between them. This CDR3 spans 13 amino acids. Germline V gives CDR1 SGHNT, CDR2 YENEEA. In nucleotides, the CDR3 is TGTGCCAGCAGCCCGATAAACGCTTACGAGCAGTACTTC. Translated: CASSPINAYEQYF.

V is TRBV7-6 and J is TRBJ1-4; the D gene is possibly TRBD1 (5 bases). Germline loops: CDR1 SGHVS, CDR2 FNYEAQ. The CDR3 consists of 14 residues. V lost 1 base and J lost 5, with 8 bases in between. The CDR3 region has the DNA TGTGCCAGCAGCTTAGGGGGGGAGAATGAAAAACTGTTTTTT. Its translation: CASSLGGENEKLFF.

V usage is TRBV7-7 and J usage is TRBJ2-3; 10 bases fit TRBD2. Germline CDR1 and CDR2: SSHAT and FNYEAQ (reference sequence). There are 15 residues in the CDR3. The V gene end was trimmed by 5 bases and the J gene end by 5 bases; junction bases not matched to a gene: 7. CDR3 sequence: CASSPSGGAVDTQYF. In DNA form, the CDR3 reads TGTGCCAGCAGCCCGAGCGGGGGGGCCGTAGATACGCAGTATTTT.

The chain links TRBV4-1 to TRBJ2-7; no reliable D call. CDR1 and CDR2 from the germline V gene are MGHRA and YSYEKL. The CDR3 totals 13 residues. Deletions cut 3 bases from V and 5 bases from J, with 11 bases between. The chain's CDR3 is CASSHLSQDEQYF. The CDR3 DNA is TGCGCCAGCAGCCATTTGAGCCAGGACGAGCAGTACTTC.

This clone appeared a few times. The rearrangement links TRBV5-1 to TRBJ2-1; D not resolved. Trimming left V 0 bases short and J 0 bases short, with 13 bases between. CDR1 SGHRS and CDR2 YFSETQ come from the germline V gene. The CDR3 is 17 residues long. The CDR3 spells CASSLVARPNSYNEQFF. CDR3 bases: TGCGCCAGCAGCTTGGTCGCCAGGCCAAACTCCTACAATGAGCAGTTCTTC.

This clone has a single count. The genes are TRBV19 and TRBJ2-3; the D gene could be TRBD1 or TRBD2 (5 bases each). This CDR3 has 14 residues. Trimming took 6 bases from V and 11 from J, leaving 21 bases between them. Germline V gene data show CDR1 as LNHDA and CDR2 as SQIVND (reference sequence). The CDR3 protein is CASRERGAMEEQYF. The CDR3 DNA reads TGTGCCAGTAGGGAGAGGGGCGCCATGGAAGAGCAGTATTTT.

V gene TRBV7-8 combines with J gene TRBJ2-7; TRBD1 aligns across 11 bases. The CDR3 covers 15 residues. V trimming: 5 bases; J trimming: 5 bases; junction bases outside the gene matches: 8. Germline loops: CDR1 SGHVS, CDR2 FQNEAQ. The CDR3 loop reads CASSAGDRGGNEQYF. CDR3 DNA sequence: TGTGCCAGCAGCGCCGGGGACAGGGGGGGGAACGAGCAGTACTTC.

The gene calls are TRBV5-6 and TRBJ1-1; D unclear. The germline V gene encodes CDR1 SGHDT and CDR2 YYEEEE. V lost 2 bases and J lost 1, with 6 bases in between. There are 13 residues in the CDR3. The CDR3 DNA is TGTGCCAGCAGCTTCATACAGAACACTGAAGCTTTCTTT. It translates to CASSFIQNTEAFF.

The CDR3 nucleotides are TGTGCCACCACCGCGGGACAGTATCAGCCCCAGCATTTT. Translation gives CATTAGQYQPQHF. The chain recombines TRBV6-5 with TRBJ1-5; TRBD1 matches 7 bases. The germline gives CDR1 MNHEY, CDR2 SVGAGI. CDR3 length: 13 amino acids. V dropped 10 bases and J dropped 5; count of bases not matched to a gene: 8.

The J gene is TRBJ1-2, the V gene TRBV19; weak D call: TRBD1 (6 bases). The length of the CDR3 is 13 residues. Germline loops: CDR1 LNHDA, CDR2 SQIVND (reference sequence). V lost 3 bases and J lost 3, with 8 bases in between. The CDR3: CASSMHRDYGYTF. For the CDR3, the DNA is TGTGCCAGTAGTATGCACAGGGACTATGGCTACACCTTC.

The chain couples TRBV13 to TRBJ1-3; a possible D gene is TRBD1 (5 bases). V was clipped by 1 base and J by 0 bases, with 7 bases between them. There are 15 residues in the CDR3. The V gene's germline CDR1 is PRHDT and CDR2 FYEKMQ (reference sequence). DNA of the CDR3: TGTGCCAGCAGCTTAGAGGGGCACTCTGGAAACACCATATATTTT. Amino acid sequence: CASSLEGHSGNTIYF.

The chain is built from TRBV6-1 and TRBJ1-5; TRBD1 matches 8 bases. After removal of 6 bases from V and 4 bases from J, the junction contained 5 bases not matched to a gene. CDR3 length equals 14 residues. Per the germline V gene, CDR1 is MNHNS and CDR2 is SASEGT. CDR3 nucleotide sequence: TGTGCCAGCAGGACAGGGGCCTTTAATCAGCCCCAGCATTTT. The encoded protein is CASRTGAFNQPQHF.

As for this clone: The identical CDR3 is also encoded by other nucleotide sequences in the sample. The CDR3 nucleotides read TGTGCCAGCAGTGAAGCGAGCAACTCCTACGAGCAGTACTTC. Translation: CASSEASNSYEQYF. V and J are TRBV6-1 and TRBJ2-7, with D unresolved. CDR1 MNHNS and CDR2 SASEGT come from the germline V gene. Trimming pared 0 bases from V and 0 bases from J, leaving 6 bases between. This CDR3 spans 14 amino acids.

The chain is built from TRBV5-1 and TRBJ1-4; D is possibly TRBD1 (5 bases). The CDR3 totals 13 residues. Between the trimmed V and J ends, which lost 5 bases and 5 bases, there was a span of 10 bases. Germline lookup yields CDR1 SGHRS and CDR2 YFSETQ. The CDR3 loop is CASSPRENEKLFF. CDR3 bases: TGCGCCAGCAGTCCCAGGGAAAATGAAAAACTGTTTTTT.

The genes are TRBV6-1 and TRBJ2-7; tentative D call: TRBD2 (6 bases). The germline V gene has CDR1 MNHNS and CDR2 SASEGT. The CDR3 runs to 14 residues. The germline V and J ends were trimmed by 4 bases and 3 bases, with 13 bases remaining between them. The CDR3: CASSAAGGLYEQYF. The CDR3 bases are TGTGCCAGCAGTGCCGCCGGGGGACTCTACGAGCAGTACTTC.

The chain joins TRBV5-1 to TRBJ1-6, with a weak D call TRBD1 (6 bases). Germline assignment: CDR1 SGHRS and CDR2 YFSETQ. This CDR3 has 16 amino acids. With 4 bases removed from V and 0 bases from J, the gap between germline ends came to 11 bases. CDR3 region: CASSLDSGSYNSPLHF. For the CDR3, the DNA is TGCGCCAGCAGCCTGGACAGCGGCTCCTATAATTCACCCCTCCACTTT. The full variable domain, its missing parts supplied by reference TRBV5-1 and TRBJ1-6, is KAGVTQTPRYLIKTRGQQVTLSCSPISGHRSVSWYQQTPGQGLQFLFEYFSETQRNKGNFPGRFSGRQFSNSRSEMNVSTLELGDSALYLCASSLDSGSYNSPLHFGNGTRLTVT.

The chain combines TRBV6-1 with TRBJ2-7; 9 positions agree with TRBD1. The trim removed 9 bases at V and 2 bases at J, leaving 8 bases unmatched. The germline CDR1 and CDR2 sequences are MNHNS and SASEGT. This CDR3 has 14 amino acids. CDR3: CASFRDRVPYEQYF. CDR3 DNA sequence: TGTGCCAGTTTCCGGGACAGGGTCCCCTACGAGCAGTACTTC.